This TCR beta chain was recorded in a study of cytomegalovirus exposure and HLA in healthy donors. Primers: 60 Vbeta forward and 13 Jbeta reverse. This table comes from immunoSEQ multiplex PCR, and its TCRdb copy is limited to in-frame clones, with some not included. Here the sample table reports 150,000 to 200,000 clones. V gave up 7 bases and J gave up 0 bases; unmatched junction bases: 6. Germline CDR1 reads LNHDA; CDR2 reads SQIVND (reference sequence). The CDR3 sequence is 15 residues long. Sequencing input: PBMCs. The receptor comes from a young man in good health and CMV-seronegative. V is TRBV19 and J is TRBJ1-3; TRBD1 aligns across 7 bases. CDR3: CASKKDRSSGNTIYF. In DNA form, the CDR3 reads TGTGCCAGTAAGAAGGACAGGAGCTCTGGAAACACCATATATTTT.